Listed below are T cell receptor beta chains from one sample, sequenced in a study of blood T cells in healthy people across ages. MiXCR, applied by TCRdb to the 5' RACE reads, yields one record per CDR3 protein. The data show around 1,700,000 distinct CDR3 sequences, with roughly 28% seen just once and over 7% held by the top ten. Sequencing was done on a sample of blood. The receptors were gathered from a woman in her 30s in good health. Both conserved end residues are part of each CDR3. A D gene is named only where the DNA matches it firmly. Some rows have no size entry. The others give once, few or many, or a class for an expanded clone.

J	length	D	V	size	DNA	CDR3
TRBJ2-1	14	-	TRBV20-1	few	TGCAGTGCTAGAGAAGGGACACCCTTCGATGAGCAGTTCTTC	CSAREGTPFDEQFF
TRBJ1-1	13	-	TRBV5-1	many	TGCGCCAGCAGCCGAAACGGGGAGACTGAAGCTTTCTTT	CASSRNGETEAFF
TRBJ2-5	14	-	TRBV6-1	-	TGTGCCAGCAGTGAGGAGACAGAGCAAGAGACCCAGTACTTC	CASSEETEQETQYF
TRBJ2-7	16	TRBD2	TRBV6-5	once	TGTGCCAGCAGTTACAGGACTAGCGGGGGGGCCTACGAGCAGTACTTC	CASSYRTSGGAYEQYF
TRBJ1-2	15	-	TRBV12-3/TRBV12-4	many	TGTGCCAGCAGCAAAGGGACACCTGGGTCCTATGGCTACACCTTC	CASSKGTPGSYGYTF
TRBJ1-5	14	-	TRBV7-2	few	TGTGCCAGCAGTCCGCCCGGGGTGCGTCAGCCCCAGCATTTT	CASSPPGVRQPQHF
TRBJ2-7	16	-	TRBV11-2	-	TGTGCCAGCAGCTTGGATTCAATGGGACATCTATACGAGCAGTACTTC	CASSLDSMGHLYEQYF
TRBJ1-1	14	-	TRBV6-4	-	TGTGCCGGCAGTTTTACAGGGTTGAACACTGAAGCTTTCTTT	CAGSFTGLNTEAFF
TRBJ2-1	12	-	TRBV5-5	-	TGTGCCAGCAGCTTTGATGGGAGTGAGCAGTTCTTC	CASSFDGSEQFF
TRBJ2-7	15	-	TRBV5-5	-	TGTGCCAGCAGCTTGTGGGAGGCCAAATCCTACGAGCAGTACTTC	CASSLWEAKSYEQYF
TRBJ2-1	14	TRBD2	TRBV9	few	TGTGCCAGCAGCGTCAGCGGGAGGTTGGGTGAGCAGTTCTTC	CASSVSGRLGEQFF
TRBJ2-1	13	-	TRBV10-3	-	TGTGCCATCAGTGAGCTAGGGGCGAAGGTCGGGTTCTTC	CAISELGAKVGFF
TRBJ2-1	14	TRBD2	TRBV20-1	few	TGCAGTGCTCCCGGGACTAGCGGGAGTGTGGAGCAGTTCTTC	CSAPGTSGSVEQFF
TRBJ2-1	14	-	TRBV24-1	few	TGTGCCACCAGTGATGACAGGTCCTACAATGAGCAGTTCTTC	CATSDDRSYNEQFF